This T cell receptor (beta chain) was sequenced in a study of CD8 T cells in Susac syndrome. V lost 1 base to trimming and J lost 3 bases, with 6 bases between them. The germline V gene has CDR1 LGHDT and CDR2 YNNKEL (reference sequence). The CDR3 is 14 amino acids. An input of about 0.5 to 1 ug of RNA was subjected to reverse transcription using random hexamers. Amplification of TCR beta CDR3 used immunoSEQ multiplex PCR across 54 Vbeta and 13 Jbeta. Each CDR3 protein is one row after TCRdb ran MiXCR on the immunoSEQ multiplex PCR reads. The table lists about 200,000 distinct CDR3 sequences, roughly 94% of them singletons.

Sequencing used CD4+ T cells from PBMCs. The TCR originated in a human donor in good health. The genes are TRBV3-1 and TRBJ2-2; D remains unclear. The CDR3 loop reads CASSQGYDTGELFF. The CDR3 coding sequence is TGTGCCAGCAGCCAAGGTTACGACACCGGGGAGCTGTTTTTT.